These T cell receptor beta chains were read from a single sample in a study of cytomegalovirus exposure and HLA in healthy donors. Here immunoSEQ multiplex PCR was the method, and the copy in TCRdb shows in-frame clones only, minus some. The repertoire includes around 94,000 clones, approximately 80% of them detected once, and around 10% sits in the top ten. The specimen was PBMCs. The receptors stem from a human donor in good health. Each CDR3 is given with its conserved first and last residue. A D gene is named only where the DNA matches it firmly. Part of the rows lack a size; the others show once, few, many or a class for expanded clones.

length: 15; J: TRBJ1-2; D: -; V: TRBV7-8; size: -; DNA: TGTGCCAGCAGCTTAAGTGGTCCTGCAGACTATGGCTACACCTTC; CDR3: CASSLSGPADYGYTF
length: 14; J: TRBJ1-1; D: TRBD1; V: TRBV28; size: -; DNA: TGTGCCAGCAGTCCCCCGGGACAGCTGACTGAAGCTTTCTTT; CDR3: CASSPPGQLTEAFF
length: 14; J: TRBJ1-3; D: -; V: TRBV19; size: -; DNA: TGTGCCAGCCGAAACCAGGGGACTGGAAACACCATATATTTT; CDR3: CASRNQGTGNTIYF
length: 18; J: TRBJ1-5; D: -; V: TRBV5-3; size: -; DNA: TGTGCCAGAAGCCATATGCGTTCGGAGCCTGATTGCAATCAGCCCCAGCATTTT; CDR3: CARSHMRSEPDCNQPQHF
length: 15; J: TRBJ1-3; D: TRBD1; V: TRBV4-3; size: -; DNA: TGCGCCAGCAGCCCCACCCGGGCAGGGGGCCACACCATATATTTT; CDR3: CASSPTRAGGHTIYF
length: 15; J: TRBJ2-7; D: TRBD1; V: TRBV19; size: -; DNA: TGTGCCAGTAGTGCGACCGGGACAGGGACCTACGAGCAGTACTTC; CDR3: CASSATGTGTYEQYF
length: 12; J: TRBJ2-7; D: -; V: TRBV7-9; size: -; DNA: TGTGCCAGCAGCAAGGACACCTACGAGCAGTACTTC; CDR3: CASSKDTYEQYF
length: 13; J: TRBJ1-4; D: -; V: TRBV27; size: -; DNA: TGTGCCAGCAGTTACTCTATTGGGCGAGTACTGTTTTTT; CDR3: CASSYSIGRVLFF
length: 15; J: TRBJ2-2; D: TRBD1; V: TRBV5-4; size: once; DNA: TGTGCCAGCAGCCCAGGACAGGCCCTCCCCGGGGAGCTGTTTTTT; CDR3: CASSPGQALPGELFF
length: 16; J: TRBJ1-6; D: TRBD1; V: TRBV2; size: -; DNA: TGTGCCAGCGCATCCGACAGGGGGCGAAATAATTCACCCCTCCACTTT; CDR3: CASASDRGRNNSPLHF
length: 15; J: TRBJ1-4; D: -; V: TRBV28; size: -; DNA: TGTGCCAGCAGTTTAGGAGGGCGAGGTAATGAAAAACTGTTTTTT; CDR3: CASSLGGRGNEKLFF
length: 17; J: TRBJ1-5; D: TRBD1; V: TRBV10-3; size: -; DNA: TGTGCCATCAGTGATACCGACAGGGGAGGGAACAATCAGCCCCAGCATTTT; CDR3: CAISDTDRGGNNQPQHF
length: 16; J: TRBJ2-7; D: TRBD2; V: TRBV4-2; size: -; DNA: TGTGCCAGCAGCCAGACGGCGGCTAGCGGGGGCCACGAGCAGTACTTC; CDR3: CASSQTAASGGHEQYF
length: 14; J: TRBJ2-3; D: -; V: TRBV5-4; size: -; DNA: TGTGCCAGCAGCCGGTGGAGGGCGGCAGATACGCAGTATTTT; CDR3: CASSRWRAADTQYF
length: 18; J: TRBJ2-6; D: TRBD1; V: TRBV7-3; size: -; DNA: TGTGCCAGCAGCTTAAACGCGGTCAGGGGGTCTGGGGCCAACGTCCTGACTTTC; CDR3: CASSLNAVRGSGANVLTF